Listed here are 23 T cell receptor beta chains from one sample, sequenced in a study of cytomegalovirus exposure and HLA in healthy donors. This PCR relied on a set of 60 Vbeta primers and 13 Jbeta primers. Generated by immunoSEQ multiplex PCR, the TCRdb table keeps only in-frame clones and is missing some. The sample contains about 150,000 clones, roughly 9.7% of which appear only once. Sample: PBMCs. These TCRs come from a man aged 50 to 60 in good health and CMV-seronegative.

V gene TRBV12-5 combines with J gene TRBJ2-3; D ambiguous. Germline CDR1 LGHNT, CDR2 FRNRAP. This CDR3 region has 13 residues. The V and J ends lost 1 base and 0 bases respectively, with 2 bases between them. CDR3 region: CASGLASTDTQYF. The DNA for the CDR3 is TGTGCTAGTGGTTTGGCTAGCACAGATACGCAGTATTTT.

J is TRBJ2-1 and V is TRBV6-5, with 9 bases lining up with TRBD2. Looked up from germline, CDR1 is MNHEY and CDR2 is SVGAGI. CDR3 length: 13 amino acids. V gave up 5 bases and J gave up 5 bases; unmatched junction bases: 1. The CDR3 is CASSVAGDNEQFF. The DNA for the CDR3 is TGTGCCAGCAGTGTAGCGGGAGACAATGAGCAGTTCTTC.

There are a few counts of this clone. This chain links TRBV7-8 with TRBJ1-2; a weak D match, TRBD1 (5 bases). Trimming removed 3 bases from V and 5 bases from J, with 16 bases in between. This CDR3 is built from 15 residues. Germline V gene lookup returns CDR1 SGHVS and CDR2 FQNEAQ. CDR3 sequence reads: CASSLEGTGGYGYTF. The DNA for the CDR3 is TGTGCCAGCAGCTTGGAAGGGACGGGAGGATATGGCTACACCTTC.

The chain is built from TRBV6-6 and TRBJ2-1; the match to TRBD1 covers 9 bases. V lost 10 bases and J lost 3; bases outside the gene matches: 10. This CDR3 is built from 15 residues. CDR1 and CDR2 (germline): MNHNY, SVGAGI (reference sequence). The DNA of the CDR3 is TGTGCCACGTCGGGACAGGGACTGATCTACAATGAGCAGTTCTTC. Translated: CATSGQGLIYNEQFF.

This clone was recorded a few times. The chain has TRBV10-2 and TRBJ1-3; TRBD1 is a possible D gene (5 bases). With 3 bases removed from V and 0 bases from J, the gap between germline ends came to 9 bases. The CDR3 loop spans 15 amino acids. The germline gives CDR1 WSHSY, CDR2 SAAADI. The CDR3 coding sequence is TGCGCCAGCAGTGAAGGCGGACACTCTGGAAACACCATATATTTT. This sequence encodes CASSEGGHSGNTIYF.

This clone has more than one count but fewer than ten. The CDR3 region is CASTGTPNTEAFF. The CDR3 coding sequence is TGTGCCAGTACCGGGACACCGAACACTGAAGCTTTCTTT. The V gene is TRBV19, the J gene TRBJ1-1, with a weak D call TRBD1 (6 bases). CDR3 length: 13 amino acids. Germline CDR1 reads LNHDA; CDR2 reads SQIVND (reference sequence). Trimming took 7 bases from V and 1 from J, leaving 10 bases between them.

The genes are TRBV11-2 and TRBJ2-7; possibly TRBD1 for D (6 bases). Germline CDR1 and CDR2: SGHAT and FQNNGV. This CDR3 comprises 14 residues. V dropped 5 bases and J dropped 5 bases, with 16 bases sitting between them. CDR3 loop: CASSAQGALDEQYF. CDR3 bases: TGTGCCAGCAGCGCACAGGGAGCCCTCGACGAGCAGTACTTC.

The DNA of the CDR3 is TGTGCCAGCAGCTCATTTAGGGCGGGGAGCTACAATGAGCAGTTCTTC. Protein product: CASSSFRAGSYNEQFF. The chain carries TRBV7-8 and TRBJ2-1, with TRBD2 as a possible D gene (6 bases). Germline V CDR1 and CDR2: SGHVS, FQNEAQ. V was cut by 4 bases and J by 3 bases, with 16 bases left in between. This CDR3 comprises 16 residues.

The V gene is TRBV6-5, the J gene TRBJ2-1, with 8 bases aligning to TRBD1. This CDR3 region has 12 residues. CDR1 is MNHEY, CDR2 SVGAGI, per germline. V lost 6 bases, J lost 9 bases, and 4 bases stayed unmatched. The CDR3 loop is CASRTGVSEQFF. The CDR3 DNA follows: TGTGCCAGCAGGACAGGGGTTAGTGAGCAGTTCTTC.

The chain employs TRBV6-1 and TRBJ1-2; TRBD1 matches at 7 bases. Germline trimming cut 5 bases from V and 5 bases from J; bases unmatched to any gene: 5. The CDR3 runs to 13 residues. The germline V gene has CDR1 MNHNS and CDR2 SASEGT. The CDR3, as DNA: TGTGCCAGCAGTCCCGGGACAGTTTATGGCTACACCTTC. It codes for CASSPGTVYGYTF.

This clone was seen only once. This sample includes further DNA sequences coding for the same CDR3. This rearrangement joins TRBV30 to TRBJ1-3; D gene ambiguous. The CDR3 is 13 residues long. Trimming removed 4 bases at V and 0 bases at J, with 7 bases between. Germline CDR1 GTSNPN, CDR2 SVGIG (reference sequence). CDR3 DNA sequence: TGTGCCTGGACCATGAGCTCTGGAAACACCATATATTTT. Protein sequence: CAWTMSSGNTIYF. Supplemented by reference TRBV30 and TRBJ1-3, the full variable domain reads SQTIHQWPATLVQPVGSPLSLECTVEGTSNPNLYWYRQAAGRGLQLLFYSVGIGQISSEVPQNLSASRPQDRQFILSSKKLLLSDSGFYLCAWTMSSGNTIYFGEGSWLTVV.

This clone was counted a few times. The V gene is TRBV28, the J gene TRBJ2-7; TRBD1 matches at 9 bases. CDR1 MDHEN and CDR2 SYDVKM come from the germline V gene. This CDR3 region has 15 residues. The junction had 14 bases not matched to a gene; V was cut back by 9 bases and J by 5 bases. The CDR3 coding sequence is TGTGCCAGTCGGACCTCGGGGACAGGGTCCAACGAGCAGTACTTC. Protein: CASRTSGTGSNEQYF.

This clone was seen a few times. CDR3 amino acids: CSAVTAGDEKLFF. CDR3 nucleotides: TGCAGCGCTGTGACGGCCGGGGATGAAAAACTGTTTTTT. The chain uses TRBV29-1 and TRBJ1-4; unclear D gene. Germline V gene lookup returns CDR1 SQVTM and CDR2 ANQGSEA. Trimming shortened V by 7 bases and J by 6 bases, and 15 bases separated the two germline ends. The CDR3 extends over 13 amino acids.

This clone was recorded a few times. This chain joins TRBV2 and TRBJ2-7, with 8 bases identical to TRBD2. V shed 8 bases and J 3 bases; nucleotides not matched to a gene: 9. The germline V gene has CDR1 SNHLY and CDR2 FYNNEI. This CDR3 region has 14 residues. The chain's CDR3 is CASHQVGTSYEQYF. The CDR3, as DNA: TGTGCCAGCCACCAGGTAGGGACTAGCTACGAGCAGTACTTC.

The chain couples TRBV6-6 to TRBJ2-5, with 10 nucleotides matching TRBD2. Germline V gene lookup returns CDR1 MNHNY and CDR2 SVGAGI (reference sequence). This CDR3 is built from 16 residues. Trimming at V came to 4 bases and at J to 1 base, leaving 6 bases not matched to a gene. Written as DNA, the CDR3 is TGTGCCAGCAGTTCCTATAGCGGGGGGTTCCAAGAGACCCAGTACTTC. It encodes CASSSYSGGFQETQYF.

This sequence joins TRBV6-1 and TRBJ1-3; TRBD1 is a possible D gene (5 bases). V shed 2 bases and J shed 1 base, with 12 bases lying between them. Germline V gene lookup returns CDR1 MNHNS and CDR2 SASEGT. The CDR3 is 16 residues long. This CDR3 is CASSENPGMSGNTIYF. The CDR3 DNA reads TGTGCCAGCAGTGAAAACCCAGGGATGTCTGGAAACACCATATATTTT.

The rearrangement uses TRBV19 and TRBJ1-2, with a weak D call TRBD1 (6 bases). CDR1 LNHDA and CDR2 SQIVND come from the germline V gene (reference sequence). The CDR3 is 16 amino acids. The ends were cut back, 4 bases at V and 2 bases at J, with 17 bases in the middle. This CDR3 is CASSTQVDSYNYGYTF. Here the CDR3 DNA reads TGTGCCAGTAGTACTCAGGTGGACAGTTACAACTATGGCTACACCTTC. Drawing the rest from reference TRBV19 and TRBJ1-2, the complete variable domain is DGGITQSPKYLFRKEGQNVTLSCEQNLNHDAMYWYRQDPGQGLRLIYYSQIVNDFQKGDIAEGYSVSREKKESFPLTVTSAQKNPTAFYLCASSTQVDSYNYGYTFGSGTRLTVV.

There are a few counts of this clone. The CDR3 DNA follows: TGTGCCAGCTCGCGCGGACAGGGGGCGCAGATCGGGGAGCTGTTTTTT. Its protein product is CASSRGQGAQIGELFF. This sequence joins TRBV18 and TRBJ2-2, with TRBD1 matching 11 bases. CDR1 KGHSH and CDR2 LQKENI come from the germline V gene. The CDR3 has 16 residues. J gave up 7 bases and V 6 bases, and 10 bases lay outside the gene matches. Looking up the rest from reference TRBV18 and TRBJ2-2 gives the full variable domain: NAGVMQNPRHLVRRRGQEARLRCSPMKGHSHVYWYRQLPEEGLKFMVYLQKENIIDESGMPKERFSAEFPKEGPSILRIQQVVRGDSAAYFCASSRGQGAQIGELFFGEGSRLTVL.

This clone has just a few counts. V is TRBV5-1 and J is TRBJ2-7; no definite D call. The CDR3 runs 13 residues. Trimming took 3 bases from V and 3 from J, leaving 10 bases between them. In germline, CDR1 is SGHRS, CDR2 YFSETQ. CDR3 bases: TGCGCCAGCAGCTGGCCGGGTTACTACGAGCAGTACTTC. Residues: CASSWPGYYEQYF.

The chain joins TRBV11-2 to TRBJ2-7, with a possible D match to TRBD2 (5 bases). Trimming took off 4 bases at V and 2 bases at J, with 6 bases between the two ends. The length of the CDR3 is 12 residues. Germline V gene data show CDR1 as SGHAT and CDR2 as FQNNGV. As DNA, the CDR3 is TGTGCCAGCAGCTCCGGGACCTACGAGCAGTACTTC. Its protein is CASSSGTYEQYF.

This clone showed up just a few times. This chain uses TRBV2 with TRBJ1-2, with 7 bases matching TRBD1. This CDR3 spans 15 amino acids. V shed 5 bases and J 0 bases; nucleotides not matched to a gene: 6. Germline CDR1 SNHLY, CDR2 FYNNEI. The CDR3: CASSPAGTANYGYTF. The CDR3 nucleotides read TGTGCCAGCAGTCCGGCCGGGACAGCTAACTATGGCTACACCTTC.

The chain carries TRBV28 and TRBJ1-1; 8 nucleotides align to TRBD1. From germline, CDR1 is MDHEN and CDR2 SYDVKM. There are 17 residues in the CDR3. V trimming: 3 bases; J trimming: 3 bases; junction bases outside the gene matches: 12. CDR3 in amino acids: CASSFLRQGAGDTEAFF. CDR3 in DNA: TGTGCCAGCAGTTTCCTTCGGCAGGGGGCGGGTGACACTGAAGCTTTCTTT.

This clone was seen a handful of times. CDR3 coding DNA: TGTGCCAGCAGCCGAAATTGGGACACGGCAACTAATGAAAAACTGTTTTTT. Translation gives CASSRNWDTATNEKLFF. V usage is TRBV7-9 and J usage is TRBJ1-4; D is possibly TRBD1 (6 bases). The CDR3 covers 17 residues. V was shortened by 5 bases and J by 0 bases, with 16 bases between the two germline ends. Germline CDR1 and CDR2: SEHNR and FQNEAQ (reference sequence).